This paragraph reports one T cell receptor (beta chain). CDR1 and CDR2 from the germline V gene are SGHDN and FVKESK. This CDR3 contains 17 residues. J gave up 1 base and V 0 bases, and 6 bases lay outside the gene matches. Authors' data handling: The authors estimated nucleated cell counts from reference gene primer amplification. Produced via immunoSEQ multiplex PCR; TCRdb's table is partial and in-frame only. V, J and clone size reflect that table, while D and trimming were determined from the DNA. The sample contains roughly 200,000 clones, about 84% of which appear only once. This sample is part of a study of blood T cell repertoires in COVID-19. Study-wide background: There were acute and convalescent COVID-19 samples, and they came from the United States, Italy and Spain. From T cells, B-cell-depleted T cells, or PBMCs came the material, which was cDNA or gDNA.

Material: peripheral blood. The chain combines TRBV14 with TRBJ1-3; 7 nucleotides line up with TRBD1. This receptor was obtained from a person aged 70 to 85 with COVID-19, enrolled during active disease. The CDR3 loop is CASSQEGGRWSGNTIYF. The CDR3 nucleotides read TGTGCCAGCAGCCAAGAAGGGGGCCGATGGTCTGGAAACACCATATATTTT. The complete variable domain, with remaining parts taken from reference TRBV14 and TRBJ1-3, reads EAGVTQFPSHSVIEKGQTVTLRCDPISGHDNLYWYRRVMGKEIKFLLHFVKESKQDESGMPNNRFLAERTGGTYSTLKVQPAELEDSGVYFCASSQEGGRWSGNTIYFGEGSWLTVV.